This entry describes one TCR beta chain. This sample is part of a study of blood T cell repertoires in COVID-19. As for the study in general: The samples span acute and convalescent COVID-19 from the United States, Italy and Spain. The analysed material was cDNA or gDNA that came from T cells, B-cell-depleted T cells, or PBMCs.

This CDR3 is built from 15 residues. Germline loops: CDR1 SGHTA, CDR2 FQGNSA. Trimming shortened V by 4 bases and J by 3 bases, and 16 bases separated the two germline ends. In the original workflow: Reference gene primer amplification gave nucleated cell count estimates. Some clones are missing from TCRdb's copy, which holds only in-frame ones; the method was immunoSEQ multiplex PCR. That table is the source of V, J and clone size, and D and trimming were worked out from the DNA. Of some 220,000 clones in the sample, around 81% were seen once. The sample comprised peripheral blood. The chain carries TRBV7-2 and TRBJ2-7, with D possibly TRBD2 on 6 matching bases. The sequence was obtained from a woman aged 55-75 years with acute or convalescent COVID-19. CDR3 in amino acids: CASSSTGTAFYEQYF. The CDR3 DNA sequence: TGTGCCAGCAGCTCCACCGGGACTGCCTTCTACGAGCAGTACTTC.